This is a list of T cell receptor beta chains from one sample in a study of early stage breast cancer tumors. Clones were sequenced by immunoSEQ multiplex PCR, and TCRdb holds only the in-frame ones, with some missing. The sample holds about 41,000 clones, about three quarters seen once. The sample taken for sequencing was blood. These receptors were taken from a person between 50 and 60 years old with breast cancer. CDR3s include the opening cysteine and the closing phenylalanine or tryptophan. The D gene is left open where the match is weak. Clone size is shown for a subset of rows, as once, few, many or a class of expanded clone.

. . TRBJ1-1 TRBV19 CASSPGTEAFF TGTGCCAGTAGTCCGGGGACTGAAGCTTTCTTT
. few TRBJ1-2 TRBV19 CASSNQGIHGYTF TGTGCCAGTAGTAACCAGGGGATTCATGGCTACACCTTC
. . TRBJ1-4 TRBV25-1 CASSEGAVGKLFF TGTGCCAGCAGTGAGGGAGCAGTTGGGAAACTGTTTTTT
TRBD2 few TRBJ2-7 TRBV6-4 CASRQKRRLAGNEQYF TGTGCCAGCAGGCAAAAACGTAGGCTAGCGGGAAACGAGCAGTACTTC
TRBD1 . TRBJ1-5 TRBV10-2 CATTETGIYQPQHF TGCGCCACCACCGAGACAGGGATTTATCAGCCCCAGCATTTT
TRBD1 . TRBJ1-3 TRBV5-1 CASSLGDRALSGNTIYF TGCGCCAGCAGCTTGGGGGACAGGGCTCTCTCTGGAAACACCATATATTTT
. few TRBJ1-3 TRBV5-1 CASSLGALTGSGNTIYF TGCGCCAGCAGCCTGGGGGCATTAACAGGCTCTGGAAACACCATATATTTT
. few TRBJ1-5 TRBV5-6 CASSPGWGRNQPQHF TGTGCCAGCAGTCCCGGTTGGGGGCGGAATCAGCCCCAGCATTTT
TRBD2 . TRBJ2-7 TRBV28 CASMTGGIRLQYF TGTGCCAGCATGACGGGAGGGATCCGGTTGCAGTACTTC
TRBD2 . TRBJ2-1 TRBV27 CASSRKLAGGPRSSYNEQFF TGTGCCAGCAGTCGAAAACTAGCGGGAGGGCCAAGGAGCTCCTACAATGAGCAGTTCTTC
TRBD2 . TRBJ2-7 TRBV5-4 CASSRGASGRALDEQYF TGTGCCAGCAGCCGGGGGGCTAGCGGGAGGGCCCTCGACGAGCAGTACTTC
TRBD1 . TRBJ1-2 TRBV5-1 CASRLEQGAVGGYTF TGCGCCAGCCGCTTGGAACAGGGGGCGGTCGGGGGCTACACCTTC
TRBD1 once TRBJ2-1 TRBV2 CASAQGQGARGEQFF TGTGCCAGCGCGCAGGGACAGGGGGCGCGTGGTGAGCAGTTCTTC
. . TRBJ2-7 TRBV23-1 CASSTDSSYEQYF TGCGCCAGCAGTACGGACAGTTCCTACGAGCAGTACTTC
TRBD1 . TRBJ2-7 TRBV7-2 CASSYWTGKPYEQYF TGTGCCAGCAGTTACTGGACAGGAAAACCCTACGAGCAGTACTTC
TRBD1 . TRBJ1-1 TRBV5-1 CASSLLGQGTFF TGCGCCAGCAGCTTACTAGGACAGGGAACTTTCTTT
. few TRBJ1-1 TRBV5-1 CASAGPYTEAFF TGCGCCAGCGCAGGGCCCTACACTGAAGCTTTCTTT
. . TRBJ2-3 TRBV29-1 CSVAVDTQYF TGCAGCGTTGCGGTAGATACGCAGTATTTT
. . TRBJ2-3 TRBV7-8 CASSLVGSADTQYF TGTGCCAGCAGCTTAGTCGGGAGTGCGGATACGCAGTATTTT
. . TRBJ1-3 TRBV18 CASSPRVGPPNTIYF TGTGCCAGCTCACCACGGGTTGGGCCACCCAACACCATATATTTT
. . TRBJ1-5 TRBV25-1 CASSWGVGNQPQHF TGTGCCAGCAGTTGGGGGGTTGGCAATCAGCCCCAGCATTTT
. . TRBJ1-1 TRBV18 CASSGGWDTEAFF TGTGCCAGCTCAGGAGGGTGGGATACTGAAGCTTTCTTT
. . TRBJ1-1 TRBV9 CASSPSPGIEAFF TGTGCCAGCAGCCCCTCGCCGGGTATTGAAGCTTTCTTT
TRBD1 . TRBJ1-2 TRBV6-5 CASSWNRGNYGYTF TGTGCCAGCAGTTGGAACAGGGGGAACTATGGCTACACCTTC
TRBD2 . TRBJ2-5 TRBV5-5 CASSRRTSGGYQETQYF TGTGCCAGCAGCCGAAGGACTAGCGGGGGGTACCAAGAGACCCAGTACTTC
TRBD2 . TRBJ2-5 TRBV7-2 CASSLYISGDQETQYF TGTGCCAGCAGCTTATATATTAGCGGGGATCAAGAGACCCAGTACTTC
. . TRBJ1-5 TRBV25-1 CASSRGQGNQPQHF TGTGCCAGCAGTAGGGGCCAGGGTAATCAGCCCCAGCATTTT
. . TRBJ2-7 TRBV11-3 CASSVGAYEQYF TGTGCCAGCAGCGTCGGGGCCTACGAGCAGTACTTC
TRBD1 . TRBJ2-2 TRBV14 CASSARQGFHTGELFF TGTGCCAGCAGCGCGCGACAGGGGTTTCACACCGGGGAGCTGTTTTTT
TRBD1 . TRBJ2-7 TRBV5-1 CASSPTGRYSEQYF TGCGCCAGCAGCCCGACAGGGCGGTATTCCGAGCAGTACTTC
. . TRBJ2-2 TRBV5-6 CASRATNTGELFF TGTGCCAGCAGAGCTACGAACACCGGGGAGCTGTTTTTT
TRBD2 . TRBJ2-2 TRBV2 CASSSLAGGPNGELFF TGTGCCAGCAGTTCTCTAGCGGGAGGGCCGAACGGGGAGCTGTTTTTT
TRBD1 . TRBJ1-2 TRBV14 CASSQELQGARYGYTF TGTGCCAGCAGCCAAGAGCTCCAGGGGGCGCGGTATGGCTACACCTTC
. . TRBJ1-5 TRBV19 CASSIAPEGGNQPQHF TGTGCCAGTAGTATAGCCCCGGAAGGGGGCAATCAGCCCCAGCATTTT
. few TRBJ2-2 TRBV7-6 CASGGSTGELFF TGTGCCAGCGGGGGGTCCACCGGGGAGCTGTTTTTT
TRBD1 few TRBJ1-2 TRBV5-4 CASSRDRGMIPYGYTF TGTGCCAGCAGTCGGGACAGGGGAATGATTCCCTATGGCTACACCTTC
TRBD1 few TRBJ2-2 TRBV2 CASGGGQRAGELFF TGTGCCAGTGGTGGGGGACAGAGGGCCGGGGAGCTGTTTTTT
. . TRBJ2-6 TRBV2 CASILFSGANVLTF TGTGCCAGCATTCTATTCTCTGGGGCCAACGTCCTGACTTTC
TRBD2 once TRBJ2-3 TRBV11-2 CASSLATGGGTDTQYF TGTGCCAGCAGCTTAGCCACCGGGGGGGGCACAGATACGCAGTATTTT
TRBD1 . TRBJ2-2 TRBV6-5 CASGYRGPNTGELFF TGTGCCAGCGGTTACAGGGGCCCCAACACCGGGGAGCTGTTTTTT
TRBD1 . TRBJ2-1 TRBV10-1 CASSSDRGHDEQFF TGCGCCAGCAGTTCGGACAGGGGGCACGATGAGCAGTTCTTC
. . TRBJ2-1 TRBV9 CASSVGQGNNEQFF TGTGCCAGCAGCGTAGGGCAGGGAAACAATGAGCAGTTCTTC
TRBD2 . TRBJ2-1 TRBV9 CASSPSGGGGYNEQFF TGTGCCAGCAGCCCCTCGGGCGGGGGGGGGTACAATGAGCAGTTCTTC
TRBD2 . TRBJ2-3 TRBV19 CASSISIGSGGPRDTQYF TGTGCCAGTAGTATTTCCATAGGAAGCGGGGGGCCCAGAGATACGCAGTATTTT
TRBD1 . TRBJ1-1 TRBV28 CASSTPQGTNTEAFF TGTGCCAGCAGTACACCACAGGGGACGAACACTGAAGCTTTCTTT
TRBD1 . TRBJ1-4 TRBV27 CASRRQGSANEKLFF TGTGCCAGCAGACGACAGGGGAGCGCTAATGAAAAACTGTTTTTT
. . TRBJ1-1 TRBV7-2 CASSLGQYTEAFF TGTGCCAGCAGCTTAGGGCAGTACACTGAAGCTTTCTTT
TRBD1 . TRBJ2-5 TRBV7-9 CASSLSGGIEETQYF TGTGCCAGCAGCTTATCAGGGGGTATTGAAGAGACCCAGTACTTC
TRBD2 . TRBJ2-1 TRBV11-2 CASSLVRYSGSYNEQFF TGTGCCAGCAGCTTAGTGCGCTATAGCGGGTCCTACAATGAGCAGTTCTTC
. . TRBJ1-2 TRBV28 CASSPGYSYGYTF TGTGCCAGCTCACCGGGGTACAGCTATGGCTACACCTTC
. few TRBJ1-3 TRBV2 CASRTVPGNTIYF TGTGCCAGCAGAACGGTACCTGGAAACACCATATATTTT
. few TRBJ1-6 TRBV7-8 CASSLGRSSYNSPLHF TGTGCCAGCAGCTTAGGTCGCAGCTCCTATAATTCACCCCTCCACTTT
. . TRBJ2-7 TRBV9 CASSVALVSEQYF TGTGCCAGCAGCGTAGCTCTGGTTAGCGAGCAGTACTTC